The T cell receptor beta chain described here comes from a study of graft-versus-host responses after intestinal transplantation. Germline assignment: CDR1 MNHNY and CDR2 SVGAGI (reference sequence). With V trimmed by 2 bases and J by 0 bases, 4 bases remained unmatched. The CDR3 sequence is 16 residues long. In the case of this clone: What it binds is not known.

The assay was immunoSEQ multiplex PCR, and TCRdb's table has in-frame clones only and misses some. The sample yields about 100,000 clones, roughly 87% seen once. General study findings and limits: Recipient bone marrow held GvH clones, some seen earlier in ileum or blood. Early declines in HvG clones that occurred post-transplant were associated with peak circulating GvH clone levels.

This chain connects TRBV6-6 to TRBJ2-7; 10 nucleotides align to TRBD2. This receptor was identified in a human donor who was the organ donor for an intestinal transplant. Sequencing used unstimulated CD4+ T cells sorted from spleen or lymph node cells, obtained before transplant. The CDR3 is CASSYPAGGGSYEQYF. CDR3 DNA: TGTGCCAGCAGTTACCCAGCGGGGGGGGGCTCCTACGAGCAGTACTTC.